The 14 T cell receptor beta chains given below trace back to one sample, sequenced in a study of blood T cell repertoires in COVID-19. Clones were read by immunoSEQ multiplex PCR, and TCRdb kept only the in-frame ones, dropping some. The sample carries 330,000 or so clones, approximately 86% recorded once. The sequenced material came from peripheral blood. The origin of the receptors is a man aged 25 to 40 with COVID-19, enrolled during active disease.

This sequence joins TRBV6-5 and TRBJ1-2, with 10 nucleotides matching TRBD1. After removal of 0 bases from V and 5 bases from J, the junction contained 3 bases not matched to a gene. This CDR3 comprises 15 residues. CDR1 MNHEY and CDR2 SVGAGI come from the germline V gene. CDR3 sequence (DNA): TGTGCCAGCAGTTACTCGTCGGGACAGGGGTATGGCTACACCTTC. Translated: CASSYSSGQGYGYTF.

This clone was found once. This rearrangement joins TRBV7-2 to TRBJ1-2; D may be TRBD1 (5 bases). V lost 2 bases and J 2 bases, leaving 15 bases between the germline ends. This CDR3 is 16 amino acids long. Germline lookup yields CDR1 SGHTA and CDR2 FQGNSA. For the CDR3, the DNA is TGTGCCAGCAGCTTATCGCGAACAGGTGGAAACTATGGCTACACCTTC. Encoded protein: CASSLSRTGGNYGYTF.

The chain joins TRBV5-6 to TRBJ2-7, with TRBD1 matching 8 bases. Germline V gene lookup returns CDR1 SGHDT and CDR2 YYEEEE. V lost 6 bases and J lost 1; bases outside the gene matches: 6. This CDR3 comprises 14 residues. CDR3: CASTLTGGSYEQYF. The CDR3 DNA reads TGTGCCAGCACCCTAACAGGGGGGTCCTACGAGCAGTACTTC.

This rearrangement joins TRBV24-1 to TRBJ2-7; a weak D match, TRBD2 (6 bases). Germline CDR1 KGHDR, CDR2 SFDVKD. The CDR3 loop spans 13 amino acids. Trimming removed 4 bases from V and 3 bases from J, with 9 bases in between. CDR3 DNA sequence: TGTGCCACCAGTGAAGGAGGGTTCTACGAGCAGTACTTC. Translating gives CATSEGGFYEQYF.

The CDR3 is CASSLWSGSSYEQYF. The CDR3 DNA follows: TGTGCCAGCAGCTTATGGTCGGGGAGCTCCTACGAGCAGTACTTC. The V gene is TRBV7-2, the J gene TRBJ2-7; possibly TRBD2 for D (5 bases). Germline loops: CDR1 SGHTA, CDR2 FQGNSA. The V end lost 2 bases, the J end lost 0 bases, and 11 bases lay between the germline ends. This CDR3 spans 15 amino acids.

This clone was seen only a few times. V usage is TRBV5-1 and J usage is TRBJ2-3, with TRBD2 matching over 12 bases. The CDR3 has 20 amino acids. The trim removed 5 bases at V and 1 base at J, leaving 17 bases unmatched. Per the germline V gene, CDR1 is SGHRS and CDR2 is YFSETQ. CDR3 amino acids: CASSRSGLAGTNRGTDTQYF. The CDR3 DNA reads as TGCGCCAGCAGTCGAAGCGGACTAGCGGGAACGAATAGGGGCACAGATACGCAGTATTTT.

CDR3 DNA: TGTGCCAGCAGCCAAGGGGACAGGGGGTCTGGGGCCAACGTCCTGACTTTC. Its translation: CASSQGDRGSGANVLTF. The genes are TRBV4-2 and TRBJ2-6; 11 bases map to TRBD1. There are 17 residues in the CDR3. J gave up 1 base and V 1 base, and 0 bases lay outside the gene matches. Germline V gives CDR1 LGHNA, CDR2 YNFKEQ.

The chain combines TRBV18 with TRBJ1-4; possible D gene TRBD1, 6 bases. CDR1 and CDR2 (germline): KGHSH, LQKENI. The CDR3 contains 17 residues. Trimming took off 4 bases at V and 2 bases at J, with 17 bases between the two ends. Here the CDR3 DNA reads TGTGCCAGCTCACGGGAAAACCTGAGGGGGACTAATGAAAAACTGTTTTTT. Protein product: CASSRENLRGTNEKLFF.

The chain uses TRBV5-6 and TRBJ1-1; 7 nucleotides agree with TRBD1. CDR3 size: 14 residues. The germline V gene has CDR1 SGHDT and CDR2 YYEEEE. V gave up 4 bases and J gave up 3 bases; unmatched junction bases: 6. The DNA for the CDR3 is TGTGCCAGCAGCCGACTCGACAGGGACACTGAAGCTTTCTTT. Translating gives CASSRLDRDTEAFF.

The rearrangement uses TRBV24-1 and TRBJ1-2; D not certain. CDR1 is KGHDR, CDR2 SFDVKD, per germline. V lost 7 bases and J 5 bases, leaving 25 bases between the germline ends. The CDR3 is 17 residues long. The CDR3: CATSLPVAPSRHYGYTF. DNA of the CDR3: TGTGCCACCAGCCTCCCGGTGGCCCCTAGTCGGCATTATGGCTACACCTTC.

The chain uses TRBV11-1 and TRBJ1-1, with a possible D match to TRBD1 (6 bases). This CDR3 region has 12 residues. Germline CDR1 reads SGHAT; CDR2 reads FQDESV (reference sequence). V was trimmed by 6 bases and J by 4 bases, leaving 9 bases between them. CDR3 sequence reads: CASRIQGTEAFF. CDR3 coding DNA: TGTGCCAGCAGGATACAGGGCACTGAAGCTTTCTTT.

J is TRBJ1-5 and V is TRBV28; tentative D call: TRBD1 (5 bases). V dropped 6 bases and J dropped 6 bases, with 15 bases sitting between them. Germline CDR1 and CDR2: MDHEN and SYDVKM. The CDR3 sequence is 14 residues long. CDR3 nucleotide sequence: TGTGCCAGCAGGTCGGGGACTAATATTCAGCCCCAGCATTTT. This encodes CASRSGTNIQPQHF. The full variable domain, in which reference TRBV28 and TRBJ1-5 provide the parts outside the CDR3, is DVKVTQSSRYLVKRTGEKVFLECVQDMDHENMFWYRQDPGLGLRLIYFSYDVKMKEKGDIPEGYSVSREKKERFSLILESASTNQTSMYLCASRSGTNIQPQHFGDGTRLSIL.

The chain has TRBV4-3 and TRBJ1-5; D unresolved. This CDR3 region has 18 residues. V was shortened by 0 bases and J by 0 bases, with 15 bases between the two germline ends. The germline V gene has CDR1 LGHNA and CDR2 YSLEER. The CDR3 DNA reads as TGCGCCAGCAGCCAAGATAGAGGAAGAATAAATAGCAATCAGCCCCAGCATTTT. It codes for CASSQDRGRINSNQPQHF.

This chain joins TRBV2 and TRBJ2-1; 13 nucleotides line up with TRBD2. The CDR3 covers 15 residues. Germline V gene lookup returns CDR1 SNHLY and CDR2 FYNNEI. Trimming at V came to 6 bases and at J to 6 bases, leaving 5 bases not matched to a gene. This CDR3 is CASRTGLAGSNEQFF. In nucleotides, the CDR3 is TGTGCCAGCAGGACGGGACTAGCGGGAAGCAATGAGCAGTTCTTC.